The sequence of this TCR beta chain was determined in a study of cytomegalovirus exposure and HLA in healthy donors. From germline, CDR1 is SEHNR and CDR2 FQNEAQ (reference sequence). This CDR3 is 15 amino acids long. V dropped 1 base and J dropped 4 bases, with 13 bases sitting between them. The study ran its PCR with 60 Vbeta and 13 Jbeta primers. The assay was immunoSEQ multiplex PCR, and TCRdb's table has in-frame clones only and misses some. The table has a few hundred thousand clones, approximately 83% seen once. Sequencing was performed on PBMCs. The sequence derives from a woman between 45 and 60 years old in good health and CMV-seropositive. The chain links TRBV7-9 to TRBJ2-5; D is unclear. CDR3: CASSLGQRFGETQYF. The DNA for the CDR3 is TGTGCCAGCAGCTTAGGCCAGAGGTTCGGAGAGACCCAGTACTTC.